This T cell receptor beta chain was obtained from a study of OX40 agonist ivuxolimab in advanced cancers. Overall study: Ivuxolimab, an antibody acting as an agonist of OX40 (CD134), was used to treat patients. Findings and caveats of the study: Averaged across samples, CD8+ T cells carried more expanded clones than CD4+ did. It was not determined which antigens were specifically recognized by the peripheral T cells that had undergone clonal expansion. Among the lowest peripheral clonal expansion occurred in 0.1-3.0 mg/kg partial responders.

Turning to this clone: Its antigen is undetermined.

Libraries were prepared by immunoSEQ multiplex PCR; TCRdb keeps only in-frame clonotypes and omits some of them. The sample contains approximately 100,000 clones, around nine tenths of which appear only once. Germline values: CDR1 SGHDT, CDR2 YYEEEE. CDR3 length: 15 amino acids. The V gene end was trimmed by 1 base and the J gene end by 4 bases; junction bases not matched to a gene: 6. The source of this sequence is an adult with an advanced solid tumor such as melanoma, head and neck, liver or kidney cancer. This chain links TRBV5-6 with TRBJ2-7; 9 bases are shared with TRBD1. Source: CD4+ or CD8+ T cells sorted from blood, taken in a trial of the OX40 agonist ivuxolimab. CDR3 nucleotide sequence: TGTGCCAGCAGCTTGTTTTTCGACAGGGGGTACGAGCAGTACTTC. Protein: CASSLFFDRGYEQYF.